Listed below are T cell receptor beta chains from one sample, sequenced in a study of neoadjuvant anti-PD-1 for oral cavity cancer. Assay: immunoSEQ multiplex PCR; the TCRdb copy retains only in-frame clones and omits some. Among fewer than 35,000 clones listed, about 87% were seen once. Sample: PBMCs, taken before nivolumab (anti-PD-1) treatment. All receptors derive from a person aged 35-79 years with oral cavity squamous cell carcinoma. CDR3s include the opening cysteine and the closing phenylalanine or tryptophan. D genes are given only for firm matches. Size is stated for part of the rows, as once, few or many counts, or as a class when the clone is expanded.

length	D	V	J	size	CDR3	DNA
15	TRBD1	TRBV7-2	TRBJ1-1	NA	CASSYISGGNTEAFF	TGTGCCAGCAGTTACATCTCAGGGGGCAACACTGAAGCTTTCTTT
16	NA	TRBV15	TRBJ2-7	NA	CATSRELDRYTYEQYF	TGTGCCACCAGCAGAGAATTAGACAGGTACACCTACGAGCAGTACTTC
15	NA	TRBV18	TRBJ2-5	NA	CASSQTRTVQETQYF	TGTGCCAGCTCACAAACTCGGACAGTCCAAGAGACCCAGTACTTC
14	NA	TRBV28	TRBJ1-5	once	CASSLLQGHQPQHF	TGTGCCAGCAGTTTATTGCAGGGACATCAGCCCCAGCATTTT
13	TRBD1	TRBV28	TRBJ1-3	NA	CATDRGSGNTIYF	TGTGCCACTGACAGGGGATCGGGAAACACCATATATTTT
15	NA	TRBV5-1	TRBJ2-7	NA	CASSIDPGRMDEQYF	TGCGCCAGCAGCATCGACCCGGGACGGATGGACGAGCAGTACTTC
11	NA	TRBV2	TRBJ1-5	NA	CASAWNQPQHF	TGTGCCAGCGCGTGGAATCAGCCCCAGCATTTT
11	NA	TRBV28	TRBJ2-4	NA	CASRVLTVQYF	TGTGCCAGCAGGGTTCTGACAGTGCAGTACTTC
14	NA	TRBV19	TRBJ1-1	NA	CASSIATLNTEAFF	TGTGCCAGTAGTATAGCCACACTGAACACTGAAGCTTTCTTT
12	NA	TRBV28	TRBJ1-1	NA	CASSLYRTEAFF	TGTGCCAGCAGCCTATACAGGACTGAAGCTTTCTTT
14	NA	TRBV5-4	TRBJ1-2	NA	CASSLRDGPYGYTF	TGTGCCAGCAGCCTGCGGGACGGTCCCTATGGCTACACCTTC
16	NA	TRBV6-5	TRBJ2-1	once	CASSYGALSSYNEQFF	TGTGCCAGCAGTTACGGAGCTTTGTCCTCCTACAATGAGCAGTTCTTC
17	TRBD1	TRBV9	TRBJ2-1	NA	CASSVGLRDRVIDEQFF	TGTGCCAGCAGCGTAGGTCTTCGGGACAGGGTGATCGATGAGCAGTTCTTC
13	NA	TRBV7-7	TRBJ2-1	NA	CASSLDFLNEQFF	TGTGCCAGCAGCTTGGACTTTCTCAATGAGCAGTTCTTC
15	NA	TRBV11-2	TRBJ1-4	few	CASSFRTDSNEKLFF	TGTGCCAGCAGTTTTAGGACCGATAGTAATGAAAAACTGTTTTTT
16	TRBD2	TRBV11-2	TRBJ2-7	NA	CASSLRGLAGPYEQYF	TGTGCCAGCAGCTTGCGGGGACTAGCGGGTCCCTACGAGCAGTACTTC
16	NA	TRBV15	TRBJ1-4	NA	CATSRDLRTDNEKLFF	TGTGCCACCAGCAGAGATCTAAGGACGGATAATGAAAAACTGTTTTTT
14	NA	TRBV10-3	TRBJ2-7	NA	CAISFDTQRGEQYF	TGTGCCATCAGTTTCGACACCCAACGCGGGGAGCAGTACTTC
16	NA	TRBV7-8	TRBJ2-5	NA	CASSFSVGGPQETQYF	TGTGCCAGCAGCTTTTCAGTCGGGGGCCCCCAAGAGACCCAGTACTTC
13	NA	TRBV4-1	TRBJ1-2	once	CASSQSGNYGYTF	TGCGCCAGCAGCCAATCGGGAAACTATGGCTACACCTTC
13	NA	TRBV9	TRBJ2-3	NA	CASSVLRADTQYF	TGTGCCAGCAGCGTTCTCCGGGCAGATACGCAGTATTTT
16	TRBD1	TRBV7-6	TRBJ2-7	NA	CASSPPSGTGASEQYF	TGTGCCAGCAGCCCTCCCTCCGGGACAGGGGCTAGCGAGCAGTACTTC
18	TRBD2	TRBV15	TRBJ2-5	NA	CATSINPGTSGGEETQYF	TGTGCCACCAGTATCAATCCCGGGACTAGCGGCGGGGAAGAGACCCAGTACTTC
15	TRBD1	TRBV7-9	TRBJ2-5	few	CASSFRQGASETQYF	TGTGCCAGCAGCTTTCGACAGGGGGCATCTGAGACCCAGTACTTC
15	TRBD2	TRBV5-1	TRBJ2-2	NA	CASSRSGGNTGELFF	TGCGCCAGCAGCCGAAGCGGGGGGAACACCGGGGAGCTGTTTTTT
16	TRBD2	TRBV10-2	TRBJ2-7	NA	CASIGTSGGGSYEQYF	TGCGCCAGCATCGGGACTAGCGGGGGGGGTTCCTACGAGCAGTACTTC
15	TRBD1	TRBV5-1	TRBJ1-1	NA	CASSLGAGGNTEAFF	TGCGCCAGCAGCTTGGGTGCAGGGGGTAACACTGAAGCTTTCTTT
17	TRBD2	TRBV19	TRBJ2-1	NA	CASTSLAGAHSYNEQFF	TGTGCCAGTACCTCACTAGCGGGGGCGCACTCCTACAATGAGCAGTTCTTC
14	NA	TRBV19	TRBJ2-1	once	CASSKLISYNEQFF	TGTGCCAGTAGTAAATTAATCTCCTACAATGAGCAGTTCTTC
14	TRBD1	TRBV7-8	TRBJ1-6	NA	CASSLRQGESPLHF	TGTGCCAGCAGCTTGAGACAGGGAGAATCACCCCTCCACTTT
17	NA	TRBV28	TRBJ1-6	NA	CASSFGLGRVATSPLHF	TGTGCCAGCAGTTTTGGATTGGGCAGGGTGGCTACTTCACCCCTCCACTTT
13	NA	TRBV10-1	TRBJ2-7	NA	CASSSDRSYEQYF	TGCGCCAGCAGTTCTGACAGGAGCTACGAGCAGTACTTC
15	NA	TRBV2	TRBJ1-1	NA	CASSEAVTGRTEAFF	TGTGCCAGCAGTGAAGCGGTCACAGGGCGGACTGAAGCTTTCTTT
15	TRBD1	TRBV19	TRBJ1-1	NA	CASSIGQGSNTEAFF	TGTGCCAGTAGTATCGGACAGGGAAGTAACACTGAAGCTTTCTTT
11	NA	TRBV7-2	TRBJ2-5	NA	CASSRTETQYF	TGTGCCAGCAGCCGCACCGAGACCCAGTACTTC
15	TRBD1	TRBV11-2	TRBJ1-3	NA	CASSFLQGAGNTIYF	TGTGCCAGCAGCTTTCTACAGGGGGCTGGAAACACCATATATTTT
17	NA	TRBV15	TRBJ2-2	NA	CATSRDKLKGNTGELFF	TGTGCCACCAGCAGAGACAAGCTAAAGGGGAACACCGGGGAGCTGTTTTTT
17	TRBD1	TRBV5-1	TRBJ2-7	NA	CASSAGTGGGLSPEQYF	TGCGCCAGCAGCGCAGGGACAGGGGGAGGCCTCAGTCCCGAGCAGTACTTC
14	NA	TRBV5-1	TRBJ2-2	NA	CASRGRENTGELFF	TGCGCCAGCAGGGGGCGAGAAAACACCGGGGAGCTGTTTTTT
12	NA	TRBV5-1	TRBJ2-5	NA	CASSLEQETQYF	TGCGCCAGCAGCTTGGAACAAGAGACCCAGTACTTC
12	NA	TRBV19	TRBJ1-5	once	CASSWVAQPQHF	TGTGCCAGTAGTTGGGTTGCTCAGCCCCAGCATTTT
17	NA	TRBV7-2	TRBJ1-1	NA	CASSPQSGILANTEAFF	TGTGCCAGCAGCCCCCAATCGGGGATACTGGCGAACACTGAAGCTTTCTTT
11	NA	TRBV12-5	TRBJ2-2	few	CASGPTGELFF	TGTGCTAGTGGACCCACCGGGGAGCTGTTTTTT
14	NA	TRBV7-9	TRBJ1-6	NA	CASSPVRLGSPLHF	TGTGCCAGCAGCCCAGTTCGTCTAGGGTCACCCCTCCACTTT
14	TRBD2	TRBV18	TRBJ2-3	NA	CASSRTSGTDTQYF	TGTGCCAGCTCACGGACTAGCGGCACAGATACGCAGTATTTT
14	NA	TRBV10-3	TRBJ1-1	once	CAISDGTGPTEAFF	TGTGCCATCAGCGATGGAACAGGGCCCACTGAAGCTTTCTTT
11	NA	TRBV7-9	TRBJ1-1	NA	CASSSSGEAFF	TGTGCCAGCAGCTCTTCTGGGGAAGCTTTCTTT
17	TRBD2	TRBV7-2	TRBJ2-5	once	CASSLGPGTSGTGTQYF	TGTGCCAGCAGCCTAGGCCCCGGGACTAGTGGGACGGGGACCCAGTACTTC
16	NA	TRBV9	TRBJ2-3	NA	CASSVGQQVSTDTQYF	TGTGCCAGCAGCGTCGGACAACAGGTTAGCACAGATACGCAGTATTTT
15	NA	TRBV2	TRBJ1-5	NA	CASSGAGESNQPQHF	TGTGCCAGCAGTGGAGCAGGGGAGAGCAATCAGCCCCAGCATTTT
14	NA	TRBV11-2	TRBJ1-5	NA	CASSLVPSNQPQHF	TGTGCCAGCAGCTTAGTCCCCAGCAATCAGCCCCAGCATTTT
15	TRBD1	TRBV7-2	TRBJ1-2	few	CASSLSRTGVEGYTF	TGTGCCAGCAGCTTATCCCGGACAGGGGTTGAAGGCTACACCTTC
11	NA	TRBV20-1	TRBJ1-1	NA	CSASGETEAFF	TGCAGTGCCAGCGGTGAAACTGAAGCTTTCTTT
18	TRBD1	TRBV13	TRBJ2-7	NA	CASSFLITDRAKVSEQYF	TGTGCCAGCAGCTTCCTAATTACCGACAGGGCCAAGGTTTCCGAGCAGTACTTC